One sample yielded the 19 T cell receptor beta chains listed below, sequenced in a study of T cell repertoires in aging, cancer and after chemotherapy. Amplification of TCR beta used genomic DNA extracted from peripheral blood. Multiplex touch-down PCR with TRB-A/B primers amplified rearranged V-D-J TRB sequences. TCRdb ran MiXCR on the multiplex PCR reads and lists one entry per CDR3 protein. The repertoire holds more than 6,500 distinct CDR3 sequences, around 35% seen once, with about 5% in the top ten. The sample taken for sequencing was blood. These TCRs come from a human donor in good health.

By share, this clonotype ranks as medium-sized. The V call is TRBV12-3 or TRBV12-4, the J call TRBJ2-1, with 7 bases lining up with TRBD1. The V segment lost 10 bases and the J segment 1 base; nucleotides outside the gene matches: 4. This CDR3 is built from 13 residues. The CDR3 here is CATDRRSYNEQFF. The CDR3 DNA follows: TGTGCCACGGACAGGCGGTCCTACAATGAGCAGTTCTTC.

V and J are TRBV12-3 or TRBV12-4 and TRBJ2-1, with D possibly TRBD1 on 6 matching bases. CDR3 size: 16 residues. The V end was cut by 1 base, the J end by 3 bases, with 13 bases between. CDR3 in DNA: TGTGCCAGCAGTTTAGGGGCTTTACAGGGCTACAATGAGCAGTTCTTC. This codes for CASSLGALQGYNEQFF.

CDR3 nucleotide sequence: TGTGCCAGCAGTTTGACGAGGGCCAACACTGAAGCTTTCTTT. Residues: CASSLTRANTEAFF. The chain carries TRBV6-2 or TRBV6-3 and TRBJ1-1; D remains unclear. The V end was cut by 4 bases, the J end by 2 bases, with 11 bases between. CDR1 is MNHEY and CDR2 is SVGEGT in the germline V gene. This CDR3 is built from 14 residues.

In its sample, this clonotype was seen once. The chain couples TRBV5-4 to TRBJ1-1; 8 nucleotides line up with TRBD1. With 3 bases clipped from V and 0 bases from J, the junction kept 10 bases outside the gene matches. CDR1 SGHNT and CDR2 YYREEE come from the germline V gene (reference sequence). The CDR3 runs to 17 residues. CDR3 DNA: TGTGCCAGCAGCTCTAGACAGGGGAGGAGTTTGAACACTGAAGCTTTCTTT. Protein product: CASSSRQGRSLNTEAFF.

This clonotype is large in the sample. The chain recombines TRBV29-1 with TRBJ2-5; D uncertain. Trimming shortened V by 5 bases and J by 1 base, and 14 bases separated the two germline ends. Germline loops: CDR1 SQVTM, CDR2 ANQGSEA. The CDR3 is 14 residues long. Written as DNA, the CDR3 is TGCAGCGTTCTCGGACCACTCGGCCAAGAGACCCAGTACTTC. This gives the protein CSVLGPLGQETQYF.

The rearrangement uses TRBV19 and TRBJ1-5; D is unresolved. Per the germline V gene, CDR1 is LNHDA and CDR2 is SQIVND (reference sequence). The CDR3 is 12 residues long. Trimming took 4 bases from V and 5 from J, leaving 6 bases between them. DNA for the CDR3: TGTGCCAGTAGTAGGACCGATCAGCCCCAGCATTTT. It translates to CASSRTDQPQHF.

The sample holds a few counts of this clonotype. The rearrangement uses TRBV15 and TRBJ2-7, with 8 bases lining up with TRBD1. Germline values: CDR1 LNHNV, CDR2 YYDKDF (reference sequence). This CDR3 spans 16 amino acids. The V gene end was trimmed by 0 bases and the J gene end by 2 bases; junction bases not matched to a gene: 6. CDR3 DNA sequence: TGTGCCACCAGCAGAGATCGACAGGGGATGCCCTACGAGCAGTACTTC. The encoded protein is CATSRDRQGMPYEQYF.

This clonotype was seen a few times. The chain joins TRBV6-1 to TRBJ2-2; D unclear. Germline loops: CDR1 MNHNS, CDR2 SASEGT. V was pared by 6 bases and J by 6 bases, with 14 bases between. This CDR3 is built from 14 residues. The CDR3 bases are TGTGCCAGCAGGAACCGTCTTCAAGCCGGGGAGCTGTTTTTT. It translates to CASRNRLQAGELFF.

This clonotype was counted a few times. The chain employs TRBV27 and TRBJ2-7; a weak D match, TRBD1 (5 bases). The germline V gene has CDR1 MNHEY and CDR2 SMNVEV (reference sequence). With 7 bases removed from V and 3 bases from J, the gap between germline ends came to 16 bases. This CDR3 is built from 14 residues. CDR3 sequence: CASNIAGQDYEQYF. The CDR3 nucleotides are TGTGCCAGCAATATCGCAGGGCAAGACTACGAGCAGTACTTC.

This clonotype was counted a few times. The chain joins TRBV19 to TRBJ1-5; unclear D gene. The CDR3 has 13 amino acids. Per germline, CDR1 LNHDA and CDR2 SQIVND (reference sequence). V was cut by 5 bases and J by 2 bases, with 7 bases left in between. The CDR3 coding sequence is TGTGCCAGTAGTCCAGAACGCAATCAGCCCCAGCATTTT. This codes for CASSPERNQPQHF. Full variable domain (missing parts from reference TRBV19 and TRBJ1-5): DGGITQSPKYLFRKEGQNVTLSCEQNLNHDAMYWYRQDPGQGLRLIYYSQIVNDFQKGDIAEGYSVSREKKESFPLTVTSAQKNPTAFYLCASSPERNQPQHFGDGTRLSIL.

In its sample, this clonotype is medium-sized. The chain recombines TRBV19 with TRBJ2-3; no firm D call. V was pared by 3 bases and J by 2 bases, with 15 bases between. Per germline, CDR1 LNHDA and CDR2 SQIVND (reference sequence). The CDR3 loop spans 16 amino acids. This chain's CDR3 is CASSMVRHTNTDTQYF. The CDR3 nucleotides are TGTGCCAGTAGTATGGTTCGCCATACTAACACAGATACGCAGTATTTT.

The chain couples TRBV27 to TRBJ2-7, with 9 positions matching TRBD1. The germline gives CDR1 MNHEY, CDR2 SMNVEV (reference sequence). The V gene end was trimmed by 4 bases and the J gene end by 3 bases; junction bases not matched to a gene: 4. The CDR3 runs to 14 residues. CDR3 residues: CASSSGTGYYEQYF. Written as DNA, the CDR3 is TGTGCCAGCAGTTCGGGGACAGGGTACTACGAGCAGTACTTC.

This clonotype is classed as medium-sized (0.01 to 0.1%). The chain carries TRBV5-6 and TRBJ2-3, with D perhaps given as TRBD1 or TRBD2 (6 bases each). Per germline, CDR1 SGHDT and CDR2 YYEEEE. The length of the CDR3 is 17 residues. Trimming left V 6 bases short and J 3 bases short, with 23 bases between. CDR3 region: CASTGGPGVGGTDTQYF. CDR3 nucleotides: TGTGCCAGCACCGGGGGCCCGGGGGTAGGGGGAACAGATACGCAGTATTTT.

The chain uses TRBV27 and TRBJ2-4, with 7 bases that match TRBD1. Germline trimming cut 5 bases from V and 8 bases from J; bases unmatched to any gene: 9. The CDR3 loop spans 14 amino acids. Germline CDR1 MNHEY, CDR2 SMNVEV (reference sequence). The CDR3 nucleotides read TGTGCCAGCAGTCGCCAAGGGGGCCGCGACATTCAGTACTTC. It specifies CASSRQGGRDIQYF.

In its sample, this clonotype ranks as medium-sized. V and J are TRBV19 and TRBJ2-5, with 7 bases identical to TRBD2. The V segment lost 5 bases and the J segment 5 bases; nucleotides outside the gene matches: 17. Germline CDR1 and CDR2: LNHDA and SQIVND (reference sequence). This CDR3 has 17 amino acids. The chain's CDR3 is CASSPRLARLSEETQYF. The DNA of the CDR3 is TGTGCCAGTAGTCCGCGACTAGCCCGTCTTTCTGAGGAGACCCAGTACTTC.

The CDR3 DNA follows: TGTGCCAGTACCCTGAGGGTAGCTGGACAGGGGGTAGGGAGTACTGAAGCTTTCTTT. Translating gives CASTLRVAGQGVGSTEAFF. J is TRBJ1-1 and V is TRBV19; 10 bases line up with TRBD1. The junction had 22 bases not matched to a gene; V was cut back by 7 bases and J by 5 bases. This CDR3 comprises 19 residues. Germline-derived CDR1 and CDR2 are LNHDA and SQIVND (reference sequence).

This chain joins TRBV5-1 and TRBJ2-7; 11 bases align to TRBD1. Trimming removed 0 bases from V and 2 bases from J; junction bases left unmatched: 4. The CDR3 extends over 16 amino acids. Germline CDR1 SGHRS, CDR2 YFSETQ. The CDR3 reads CASSLGAGQGAYEQYF. The CDR3 bases are TGCGCCAGCAGCTTGGGGGCGGGACAGGGGGCCTACGAGCAGTACTTC.

This clonotype rates as large (0.1 to 1%). V is TRBV29-1 and J is TRBJ2-7; 8 bases align to TRBD1. The V gene end was trimmed by 7 bases and the J gene end by 3 bases; junction bases not matched to a gene: 2. Germline CDR1 and CDR2: SQVTM and ANQGSEA. The CDR3 covers 11 residues. CDR3 sequence: CSAGQDYEQYF. CDR3 bases: TGCAGCGCGGGACAGGACTACGAGCAGTACTTC.

The V and J genes are TRBV18 and TRBJ1-4; the match to TRBD1 covers 7 bases. V gave up 8 bases and J gave up 2 bases; unmatched junction bases: 8. The CDR3 runs 15 residues. Germline assignment: CDR1 KGHSH and CDR2 LQKENI. The CDR3 reads CASSKSGGTNEKLFF. DNA of the CDR3: TGTGCCAGCAGCAAGTCAGGGGGTACTAATGAAAAACTGTTTTTT.